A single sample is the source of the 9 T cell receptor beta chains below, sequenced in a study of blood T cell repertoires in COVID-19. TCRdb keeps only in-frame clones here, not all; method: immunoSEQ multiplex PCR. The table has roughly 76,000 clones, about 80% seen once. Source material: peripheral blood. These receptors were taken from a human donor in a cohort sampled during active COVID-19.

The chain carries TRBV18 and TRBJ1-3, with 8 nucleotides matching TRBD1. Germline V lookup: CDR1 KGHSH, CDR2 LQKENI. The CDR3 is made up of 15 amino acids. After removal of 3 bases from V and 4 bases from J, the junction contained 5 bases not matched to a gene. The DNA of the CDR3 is TGTGCCAGCTCACCGGACAGGGCACAAGGAAACACCATATATTTT. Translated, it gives CASSPDRAQGNTIYF.

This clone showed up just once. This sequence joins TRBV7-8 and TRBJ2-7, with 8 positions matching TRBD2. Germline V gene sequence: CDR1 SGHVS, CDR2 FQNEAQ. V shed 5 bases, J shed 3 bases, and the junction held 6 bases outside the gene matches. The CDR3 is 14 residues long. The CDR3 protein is CASSLSGGLYEQYF. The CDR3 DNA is TGTGCCAGCAGCCTAAGCGGGGGACTCTACGAGCAGTACTTC.

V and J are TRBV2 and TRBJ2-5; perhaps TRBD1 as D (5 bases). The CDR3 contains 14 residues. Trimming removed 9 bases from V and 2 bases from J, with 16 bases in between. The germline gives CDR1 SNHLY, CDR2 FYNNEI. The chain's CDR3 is CASLLGRRQETQYF. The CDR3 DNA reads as TGTGCCAGTCTCCTGGGGCGCCGGCAAGAGACCCAGTACTTC.

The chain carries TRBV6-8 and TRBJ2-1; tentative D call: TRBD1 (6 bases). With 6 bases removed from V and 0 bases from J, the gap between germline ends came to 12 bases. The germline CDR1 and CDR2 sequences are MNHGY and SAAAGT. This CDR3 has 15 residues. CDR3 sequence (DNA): TGTGCCAGCAGCAAGGGACACGGCTCCTACAATGAGCAGTTCTTC. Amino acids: CASSKGHGSYNEQFF.

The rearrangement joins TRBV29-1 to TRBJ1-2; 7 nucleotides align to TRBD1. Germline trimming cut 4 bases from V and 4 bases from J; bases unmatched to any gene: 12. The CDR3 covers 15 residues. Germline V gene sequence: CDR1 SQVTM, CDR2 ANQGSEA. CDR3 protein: CSVADSGQIGYGYTF. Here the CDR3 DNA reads TGCAGCGTTGCCGACTCGGGACAGATCGGCTATGGCTACACCTTC.

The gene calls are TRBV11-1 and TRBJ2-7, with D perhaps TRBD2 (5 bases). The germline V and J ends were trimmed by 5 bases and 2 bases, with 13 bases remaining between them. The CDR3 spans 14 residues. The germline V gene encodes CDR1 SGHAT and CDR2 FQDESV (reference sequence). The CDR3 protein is CASSEPLAPYEQYF. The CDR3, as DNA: TGTGCCAGCAGCGAGCCTCTAGCTCCCTACGAGCAGTACTTC.

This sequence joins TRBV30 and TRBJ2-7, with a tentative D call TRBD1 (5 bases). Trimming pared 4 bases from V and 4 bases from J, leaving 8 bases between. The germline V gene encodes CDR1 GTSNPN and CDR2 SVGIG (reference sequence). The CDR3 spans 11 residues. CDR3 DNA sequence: TGTGCCTGGACTCCAGGGTACGAGCAGTACTTC. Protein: CAWTPGYEQYF. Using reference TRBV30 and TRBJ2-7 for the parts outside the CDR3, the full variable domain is SQTIHQWPATLVQPVGSPLSLECTVEGTSNPNLYWYRQAAGRGLQLLFYSVGIGQISSEVPQNLSASRPQDRQFILSSKKLLLSDSGFYLCAWTPGYEQYFGPGTRLTVT.

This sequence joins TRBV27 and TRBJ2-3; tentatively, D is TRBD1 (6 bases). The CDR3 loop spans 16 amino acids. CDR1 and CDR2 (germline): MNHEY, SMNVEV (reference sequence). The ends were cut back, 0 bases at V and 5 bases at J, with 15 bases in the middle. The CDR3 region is CASSLSWGKGGDTQYF. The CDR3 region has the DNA TGTGCCAGCAGTTTATCGTGGGGAAAAGGGGGAGATACGCAGTATTTT.

CDR3 residues: CASISPSGGGRGEQYF. CDR3 DNA: TGTGCCAGCATCTCCCCGTCCGGGGGTGGACGGGGCGAGCAGTACTTC. The chain recombines TRBV2 with TRBJ2-7, with D tentatively TRBD2 (6 bases). Germline CDR1 reads SNHLY; CDR2 reads FYNNEI. The germline V and J ends were trimmed by 7 bases and 6 bases, with 25 bases remaining between them. The CDR3 is 16 amino acids.